This TCR beta chain was captured by sequencing in a study of cytomegalovirus exposure and HLA in healthy donors. Study-level background: HLA-typed donors were the source of about 81 million unique TCRs held in an early data release.

The V gene's germline CDR1 is SQVTM and CDR2 ANQGSEA. The CDR3 loop spans 13 amino acids. V was trimmed by 1 base and J by 5 bases, leaving 11 bases between them. PCR was performed using 60 Vbeta and 13 Jbeta primers. Profiled with immunoSEQ multiplex PCR; TCRdb holds only in-frame clones, not every one. In the table there are some 180,000 clones, roughly 90% of which are singletons. Sequencing was performed on PBMCs. The V call is TRBV29-1, the J call TRBJ2-5; D unresolved. This sequence originates from a boy aged 2 to 10 in good health and CMV-seronegative. The CDR3 here is CSVEGRVLETQYF. The CDR3 DNA reads as TGCAGCGTTGAAGGCCGGGTTTTGGAGACCCAGTACTTC.